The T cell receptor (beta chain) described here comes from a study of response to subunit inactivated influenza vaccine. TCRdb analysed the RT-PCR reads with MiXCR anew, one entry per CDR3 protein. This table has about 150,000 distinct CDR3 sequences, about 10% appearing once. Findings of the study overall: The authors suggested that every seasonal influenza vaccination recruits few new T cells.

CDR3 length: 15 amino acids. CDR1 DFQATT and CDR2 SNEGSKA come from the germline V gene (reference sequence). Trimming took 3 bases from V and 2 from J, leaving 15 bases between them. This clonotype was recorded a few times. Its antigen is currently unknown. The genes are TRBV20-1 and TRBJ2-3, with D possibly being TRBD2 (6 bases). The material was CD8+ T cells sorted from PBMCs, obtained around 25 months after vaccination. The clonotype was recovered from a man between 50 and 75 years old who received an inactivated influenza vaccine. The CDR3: CSASTAAGTTDTQYF. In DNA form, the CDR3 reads TGCAGTGCTAGTACTGCGGCGGGGACCACAGATACGCAGTATTTT.